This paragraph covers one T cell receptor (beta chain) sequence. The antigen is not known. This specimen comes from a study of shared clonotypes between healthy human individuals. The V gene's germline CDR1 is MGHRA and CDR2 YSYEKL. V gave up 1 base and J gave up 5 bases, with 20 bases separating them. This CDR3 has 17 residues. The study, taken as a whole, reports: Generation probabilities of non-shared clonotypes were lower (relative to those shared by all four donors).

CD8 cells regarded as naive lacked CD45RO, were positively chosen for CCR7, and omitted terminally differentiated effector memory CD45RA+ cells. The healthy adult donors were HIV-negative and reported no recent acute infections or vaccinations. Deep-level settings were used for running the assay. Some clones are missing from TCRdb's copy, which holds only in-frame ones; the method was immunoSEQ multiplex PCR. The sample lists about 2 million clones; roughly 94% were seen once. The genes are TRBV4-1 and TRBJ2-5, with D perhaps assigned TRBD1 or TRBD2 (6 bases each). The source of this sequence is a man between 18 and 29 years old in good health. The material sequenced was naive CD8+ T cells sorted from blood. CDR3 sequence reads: CASSQVIEGEAGETQYF. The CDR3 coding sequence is TGCGCCAGCAGCCAAGTGATCGAGGGGGAGGCAGGGGAGACCCAGTACTTC.